These 20 T cell receptor beta chains were all obtained from the same sample, sequenced in a study of response to subunit inactivated influenza vaccine. One entry per CDR3 protein results from TCRdb running MiXCR on the RT-PCR reads. The sample records about 500,000 distinct CDR3 sequences, approximately 12% being singletons. Sequenced material: PBMCs from blood, taken about 40 days after vaccination. These receptors were taken from a man in his fifties or sixties who received an inactivated influenza vaccine.

In this sample, this clonotype turned up a few times. The rearrangement uses TRBV7-6 and TRBJ2-3; 8 positions agree with TRBD1. Germline assignment: CDR1 SGHVS and CDR2 FNYEAQ. The CDR3 totals 16 residues. Trimming at V came to 4 bases and at J to 0 bases, leaving 6 bases not matched to a gene. CDR3 protein: CASSSRQGPSTDTQYF. CDR3 nucleotide sequence: TGTGCCAGCAGCTCACGACAGGGGCCTAGCACAGATACGCAGTATTTT.

This clonotype was picked up a small number of times. The V gene is TRBV5-4, the J gene TRBJ2-5; a possible D gene is TRBD2 (5 bases). V was pared by 0 bases and J by 5 bases, with 14 bases between. CDR1 is SGHNT, CDR2 YYREEE, per germline (reference sequence). The CDR3 consists of 15 residues. CDR3 sequence: CASSLAVAGGETQYF. CDR3 coding DNA: TGTGCCAGCAGCTTGGCTGTGGCAGGAGGCGAGACCCAGTACTTC.

This rearrangement joins TRBV4-1 to TRBJ2-7, with D possibly being TRBD1 (6 bases). Looked up from germline, CDR1 is MGHRA and CDR2 is YSYEKL. The V gene lost 2 bases and the J gene lost 7 bases, with 15 bases spanning the gap. The CDR3 has 14 residues. CDR3 protein: CASSQSPDRDEQYF. The CDR3 DNA sequence: TGCGCCAGCAGCCAAAGCCCGGACAGAGATGAGCAGTACTTC.

This chain joins TRBV9 and TRBJ2-7; 8 nucleotides agree with TRBD2. The CDR3 totals 17 residues. Germline V gene lookup returns CDR1 SGDLS and CDR2 YYNGEE. The V gene end was trimmed by 4 bases and the J gene end by 3 bases; junction bases not matched to a gene: 15. CDR3 bases: TGTGCCAGCAGCTTCCAAGGACTAGCCCGAAAACTCTACGAGCAGTACTTC. It codes for CASSFQGLARKLYEQYF. The entire variable domain, with the rest obtained from reference TRBV9 and TRBJ2-7, is as follows: DSGVTQTPKHLITATGQRVTLRCSPRSGDLSVYWYQQSLDQGLQFLIQYYNGEERAKGNILERFSAQQFPDLHSELNLSSLELGDSALYFCASSFQGLARKLYEQYFGPGTRLTVT.

Many counts were recorded for this clonotype. J is TRBJ1-2 and V is TRBV12-3 or TRBV12-4; TRBD1 agrees at 7 bases. This CDR3 comprises 12 residues. The junction had 5 bases not matched to a gene; V was cut back by 10 bases and J by 3 bases. As DNA, the CDR3 is TGTGCCACTTCGACAGGGTACTATGGCTACACCTTC. Translation: CATSTGYYGYTF.

V and J are TRBV20-1 and TRBJ2-3; TRBD1 agrees at 7 bases. The CDR3 length is 15 residues. The germline gives CDR1 DFQATT, CDR2 SNEGSKA (reference sequence). With V trimmed by 3 bases and J by 3 bases, 9 bases remained unmatched. CDR3 sequence (DNA): TGCAGTGCTAGTTCGAACAGGGGTAGGACAGATACGCAGTATTTT. Encoded protein: CSASSNRGRTDTQYF.

This chain connects TRBV7-9 to TRBJ1-1; weak D call: TRBD1 (5 bases). Germline loops: CDR1 SEHNR, CDR2 FQNEAQ (reference sequence). This CDR3 spans 14 amino acids. Trimming cost V 5 bases and J 1 base, with 11 bases left between them. The CDR3 sequence: CASSDLTGNTEAFF. In nucleotides, the CDR3 is TGTGCCAGCAGCGATCTAACAGGGAACACTGAAGCTTTCTTT.

This clonotype was seen more than once but under ten times. The V and J genes are TRBV28 and TRBJ1-1; D perhaps matches TRBD1 (6 bases). Trimming stripped 3 bases from V and 3 bases from J, with 17 bases between. The germline V gene has CDR1 MDHEN and CDR2 SYDVKM. The CDR3 covers 16 residues. As DNA, the CDR3 is TGTGCCAGCAGTTTTACAGGGATTGGGGACGACACTGAAGCTTTCTTT. Its protein is CASSFTGIGDDTEAFF.

This clonotype has ten or more counts. The CDR3 DNA reads TGCGCCAGCAGCCCAGGAAACTCCTACAATGAGCAGTTCTTC. Translating it yields CASSPGNSYNEQFF. The chain carries TRBV5-1 and TRBJ2-1; D unclear. Germline-derived CDR1 and CDR2 are SGHRS and YFSETQ. The V and J ends lost 4 bases and 0 bases respectively, with 8 bases between them. This CDR3 contains 14 residues.

The rearrangement links TRBV11-2 to TRBJ2-6; 7 bases match TRBD1. Germline lookup yields CDR1 SGHAT and CDR2 FQNNGV. The V segment lost 5 bases and the J segment 0 bases; nucleotides outside the gene matches: 10. The CDR3 loop spans 18 amino acids. The CDR3 coding sequence is TGTGCCAGCAGCGATCTAGCAGGGGGTTACTCTGGGGCCAACGTCCTGACTTTC. Its translation: CASSDLAGGYSGANVLTF.

V usage is TRBV7-2 and J usage is TRBJ2-7; 10 positions agree with TRBD1. The CDR3 is 14 residues long. Losses at the gene ends were 8 bases for V and 6 bases for J; bases not matched to a gene: 10. CDR1 and CDR2 from the germline V gene are SGHTA and FQGNSA. CDR3 DNA: TGTGCCAGCTCACGGGACAGGGGTCTCCGCGAGCAGTACTTC. Translated: CASSRDRGLREQYF.

The V call is TRBV6-2 or TRBV6-3, the J call TRBJ2-3; 11 bases align to TRBD2. CDR1 is MNHEY and CDR2 is SVGEGT in the germline V gene. V lost 3 bases and J lost 5; bases outside the gene matches: 4. The CDR3 is 15 residues long. CDR3 DNA sequence: TGTGCCAGCAGTTATAGCGGGGGGGCCAAAGATACGCAGTATTTT. Translating it yields CASSYSGGAKDTQYF.

The chain recombines TRBV7-9 with TRBJ2-3, with unresolved D. V dropped 1 base and J dropped 1 base, with 6 bases sitting between them. The germline CDR1 and CDR2 sequences are SEHNR and FQNEAQ (reference sequence). The length of the CDR3 is 14 residues. As DNA, the CDR3 is TGTGCCAGCAGCTTAGATGTGGGCACAGATACGCAGTATTTT. It specifies CASSLDVGTDTQYF.

This clonotype came up a few times. V usage is TRBV27 and J usage is TRBJ2-7, with TRBD1 matching over 11 bases. The germline gives CDR1 MNHEY, CDR2 SMNVEV (reference sequence). Trimming at V came to 4 bases and at J to 6 bases, leaving 5 bases not matched to a gene. The CDR3 consists of 14 residues. For the CDR3, the DNA is TGTGCCAGCAGTTCGGGACAGGGGGGGTTCGAGCAGTACTTC. This encodes CASSSGQGGFEQYF.

This clonotype was detected only a few times. The chain has TRBV2 and TRBJ2-7; maybe TRBD1 (6 bases). The CDR3 consists of 12 residues. V was clipped by 6 bases and J by 6 bases, with 12 bases between them. In germline, CDR1 is SNHLY, CDR2 FYNNEI. CDR3 DNA sequence: TGTGCCAGCAGCACCACAGGGAGCGAGCAGTACTTC. Its protein is CASSTTGSEQYF.

This clonotype showed up many times. The chain is built from TRBV5-4 and TRBJ2-2; 7 bases are shared with TRBD1. The CDR3 is 16 residues long. Trimming removed 3 bases from V and 3 bases from J; junction bases left unmatched: 8. Germline CDR1 reads SGHNT; CDR2 reads YYREEE (reference sequence). The DNA of the CDR3 is TGTGCCAGCAGCTCGAGAGGGGGCTTCGACACCGGGGAGCTGTTTTTT. Translation gives CASSSRGGFDTGELFF.

This clonotype was counted a few times. The chain is built from TRBV7-7 and TRBJ1-4; a possible D gene is TRBD1 (5 bases). V dropped 5 bases and J dropped 7 bases, with 17 bases sitting between them. Per the germline V gene, CDR1 is SSHAT and CDR2 is FNYEAQ (reference sequence). This CDR3 comprises 15 residues. The CDR3 DNA is TGTGCCAGCAGCAACAGCGGGGCTTCGGGTGAAAAACTGTTTTTT. This sequence encodes CASSNSGASGEKLFF.

In its sample, this clonotype was seen a few times. The rearrangement joins TRBV20-1 to TRBJ2-3; no clear D. Germline V lookup: CDR1 DFQATT, CDR2 SNEGSKA (reference sequence). Between the trimmed V and J ends, which lost 0 bases and 2 bases, there was a span of 12 bases. CDR3 length: 15 amino acids. The CDR3 DNA reads as TGCAGTGCTAGAGATCTAACATCCTTCACAGATACGCAGTATTTT. Its protein is CSARDLTSFTDTQYF.

At least ten counts were recorded for this clonotype. This rearrangement joins TRBV7-2 to TRBJ2-5, with unresolved D. V lost 0 bases and J 2 bases, leaving 4 bases between the germline ends. Germline assignment: CDR1 SGHTA and CDR2 FQGNSA. CDR3 length: 13 residues. The CDR3 loop reads CASSLAYQETQYF. Written as DNA, the CDR3 is TGTGCCAGCAGCTTAGCGTATCAAGAGACCCAGTACTTC.

The rearrangement links TRBV12-3 or TRBV12-4 to TRBJ1-1; perhaps TRBD1 as D (6 bases). The V end lost 4 bases, the J end lost 4 bases, and 13 bases lay between the germline ends. The CDR3 consists of 14 residues. The CDR3 DNA is TGTGCCAGCAGTTCCCGTGAGGGGGGCACTGAAGCTTTCTTT. It translates to CASSSREGGTEAFF.